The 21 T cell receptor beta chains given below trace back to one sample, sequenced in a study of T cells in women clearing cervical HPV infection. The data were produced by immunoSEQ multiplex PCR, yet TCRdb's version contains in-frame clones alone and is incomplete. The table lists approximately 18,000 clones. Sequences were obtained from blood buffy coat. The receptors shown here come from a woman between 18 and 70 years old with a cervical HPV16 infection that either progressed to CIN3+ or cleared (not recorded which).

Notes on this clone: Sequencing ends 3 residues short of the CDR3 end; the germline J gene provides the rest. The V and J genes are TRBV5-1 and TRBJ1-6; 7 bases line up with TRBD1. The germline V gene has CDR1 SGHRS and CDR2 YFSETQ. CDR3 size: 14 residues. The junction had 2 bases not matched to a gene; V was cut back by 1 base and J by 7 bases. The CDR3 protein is CASSLIQGNSPLHF. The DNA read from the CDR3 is TGCGCCAGCAGCTTGATACAGGGGAATTCACCC.

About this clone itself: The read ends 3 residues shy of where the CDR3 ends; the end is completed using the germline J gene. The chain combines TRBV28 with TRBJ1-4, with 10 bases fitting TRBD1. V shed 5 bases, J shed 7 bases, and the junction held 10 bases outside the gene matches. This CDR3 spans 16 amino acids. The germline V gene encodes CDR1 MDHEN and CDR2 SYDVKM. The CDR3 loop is CASSRQGARGLEKLFF. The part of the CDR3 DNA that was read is TGTGCCAGCAGTCGACAGGGGGCGCGCGGGCTTGAAAAA. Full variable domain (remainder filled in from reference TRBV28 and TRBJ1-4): DVKVTQSSRYLVKRTGEKVFLECVQDMDHENMFWYRQDPGLGLRLIYFSYDVKMKEKGDIPEGYSVSREKKERFSLILESASTNQTSMYLCASSRQGARGLEKLFFGSGTQLSVL.

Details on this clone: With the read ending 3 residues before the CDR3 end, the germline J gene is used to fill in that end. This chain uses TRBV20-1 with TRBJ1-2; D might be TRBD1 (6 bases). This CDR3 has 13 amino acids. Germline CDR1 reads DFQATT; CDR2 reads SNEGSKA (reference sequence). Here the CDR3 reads CSAREGARMGYTF. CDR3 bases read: TGCAGTGCTAGAGAGGGGGCGAGGATGGGC.

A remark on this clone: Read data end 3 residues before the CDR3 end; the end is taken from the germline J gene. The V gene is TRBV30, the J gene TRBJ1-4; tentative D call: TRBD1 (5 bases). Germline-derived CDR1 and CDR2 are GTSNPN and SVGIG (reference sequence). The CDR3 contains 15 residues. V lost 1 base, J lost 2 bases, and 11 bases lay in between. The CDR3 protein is CAWSGEGHTNEKLFF. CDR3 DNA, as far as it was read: TGTGCCTGGAGTGGAGAGGGGCACACTAATGAAAAA.

Incomplete CDR3 DNA: TGTGCCAGCAGTGTTCTCCCCCCGGGACTCCCCACGAGGGATGAG. This encodes CASSVLPPGLPTRDE. The full CDR3 sequence reads CASSVLPPGLPTRDEQFF. This sequence joins TRBV27 and TRBJ2-1, with D perhaps TRBD2 (6 bases). With the read ending 3 residues before the CDR3 end, the germline J gene is used to fill in that end. Trimming shortened V by 5 bases and J by 8 bases, and 28 bases separated the two germline ends. There are 18 residues in the CDR3. CDR1 MNHEY and CDR2 SMNVEV come from the germline V gene (reference sequence).

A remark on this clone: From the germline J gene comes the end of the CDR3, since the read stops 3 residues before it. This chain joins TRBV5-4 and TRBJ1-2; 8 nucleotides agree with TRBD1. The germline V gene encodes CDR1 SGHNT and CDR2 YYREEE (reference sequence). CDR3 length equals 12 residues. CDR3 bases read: TGTGCCAGCAGCTTGGACAGGGGGGGC. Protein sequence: CASSLDRGG. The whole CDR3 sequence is CASSLDRGGYTF.

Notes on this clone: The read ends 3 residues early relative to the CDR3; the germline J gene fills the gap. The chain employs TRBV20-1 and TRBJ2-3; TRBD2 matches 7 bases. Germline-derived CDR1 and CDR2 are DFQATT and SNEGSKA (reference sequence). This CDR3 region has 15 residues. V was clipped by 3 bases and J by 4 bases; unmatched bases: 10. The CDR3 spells CSASRAAGAADTQYF. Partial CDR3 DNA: TGCAGTGCTAGTCGCGCGGCGGGAGCGGCAGATACG.

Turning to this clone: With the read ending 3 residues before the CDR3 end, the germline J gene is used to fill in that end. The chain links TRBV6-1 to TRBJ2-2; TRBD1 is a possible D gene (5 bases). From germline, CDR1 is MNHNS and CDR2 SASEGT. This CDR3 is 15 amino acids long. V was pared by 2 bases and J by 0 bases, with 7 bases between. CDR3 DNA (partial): TGTGCCAGCAGTGAACGACAGTCGAACACCGGGGAG. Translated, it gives CASSERQSNTGE. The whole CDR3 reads CASSERQSNTGELFF.

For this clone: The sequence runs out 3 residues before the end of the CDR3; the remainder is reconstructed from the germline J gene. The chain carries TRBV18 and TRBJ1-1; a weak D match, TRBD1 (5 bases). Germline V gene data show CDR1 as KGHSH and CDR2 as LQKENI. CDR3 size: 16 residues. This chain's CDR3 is CASSASGGGHTDTAFF. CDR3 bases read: TGTGCCAGCTCAGCTAGCGGGGGAGGACACACAGATACG.

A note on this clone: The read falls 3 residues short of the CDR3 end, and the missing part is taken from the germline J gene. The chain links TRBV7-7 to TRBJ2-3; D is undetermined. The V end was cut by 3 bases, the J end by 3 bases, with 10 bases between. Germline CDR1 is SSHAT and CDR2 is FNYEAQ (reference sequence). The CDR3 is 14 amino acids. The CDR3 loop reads CASSLGSRTDTQYF. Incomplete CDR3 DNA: TGTGCCAGCAGCTTGGGCAGTAGGACAGATACG.

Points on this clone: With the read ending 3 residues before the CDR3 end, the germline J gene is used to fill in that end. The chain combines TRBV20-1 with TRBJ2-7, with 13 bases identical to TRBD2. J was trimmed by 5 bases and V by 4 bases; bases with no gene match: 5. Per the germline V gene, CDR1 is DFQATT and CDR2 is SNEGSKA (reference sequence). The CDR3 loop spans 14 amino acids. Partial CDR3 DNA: TGCAGTGCTAAACTAGCGGGAGGGCTCCACGAG. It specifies CSAKLAGGLHE. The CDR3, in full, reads CSAKLAGGLHEQYF.

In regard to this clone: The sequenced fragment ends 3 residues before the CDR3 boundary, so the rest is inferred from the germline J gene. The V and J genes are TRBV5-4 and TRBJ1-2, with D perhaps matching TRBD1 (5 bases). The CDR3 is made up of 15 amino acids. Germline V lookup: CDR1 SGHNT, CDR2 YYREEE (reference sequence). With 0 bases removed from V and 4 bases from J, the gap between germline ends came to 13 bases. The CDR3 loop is CASSLVGGSLYGYTF. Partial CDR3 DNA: TGTGCCAGCAGCTTGGTCGGGGGGTCCCTCTATGGC.

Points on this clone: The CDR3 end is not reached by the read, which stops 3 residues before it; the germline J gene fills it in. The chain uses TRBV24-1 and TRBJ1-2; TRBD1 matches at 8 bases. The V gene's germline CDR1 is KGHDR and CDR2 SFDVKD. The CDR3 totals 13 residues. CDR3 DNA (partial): TGTGCCACCAGTGAGACAGGGGCAGGAGGC. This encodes CATSETGAGG. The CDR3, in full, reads CATSETGAGGYTF.

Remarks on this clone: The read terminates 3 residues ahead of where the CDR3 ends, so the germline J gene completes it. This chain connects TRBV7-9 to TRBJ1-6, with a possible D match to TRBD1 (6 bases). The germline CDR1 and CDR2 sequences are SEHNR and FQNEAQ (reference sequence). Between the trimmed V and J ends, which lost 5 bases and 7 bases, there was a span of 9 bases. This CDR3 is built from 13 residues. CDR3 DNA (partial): TGTGCCAGCAGCGGACAGAAGAATTCACCC. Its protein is CASSGQKNSP. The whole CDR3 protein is CASSGQKNSPLHF. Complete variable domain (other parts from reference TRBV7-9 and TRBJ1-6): DTGVSQNPRHKITKRGQNVTFRCDPISEHNRLYWYRQTLGQGPEFLTYFQNEAQLEKSRLLSDRFSAERPKGSFSTLEIQRTEQGDSAMYLCASSGQKNSPLHFGNGTRLTVT.

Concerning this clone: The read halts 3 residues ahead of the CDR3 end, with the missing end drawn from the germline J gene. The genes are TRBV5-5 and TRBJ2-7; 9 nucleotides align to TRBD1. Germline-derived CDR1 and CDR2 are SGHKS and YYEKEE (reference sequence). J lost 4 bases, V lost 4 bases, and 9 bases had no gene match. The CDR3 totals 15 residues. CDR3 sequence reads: CASSIAGTGIYEQYF. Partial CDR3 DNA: TGTGCCAGCAGCATTGCCGGGACAGGGATATACGAG.

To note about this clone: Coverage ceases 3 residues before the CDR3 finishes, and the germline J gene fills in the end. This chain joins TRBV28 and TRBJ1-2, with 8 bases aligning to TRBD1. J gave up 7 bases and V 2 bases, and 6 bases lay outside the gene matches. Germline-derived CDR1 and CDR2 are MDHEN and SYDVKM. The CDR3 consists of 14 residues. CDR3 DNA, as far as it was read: TGTGCCAGCAGTTTAGCAGGGGGCGCGGTTGGC. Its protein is CASSLAGGAVG. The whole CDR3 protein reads CASSLAGGAVGYTF.

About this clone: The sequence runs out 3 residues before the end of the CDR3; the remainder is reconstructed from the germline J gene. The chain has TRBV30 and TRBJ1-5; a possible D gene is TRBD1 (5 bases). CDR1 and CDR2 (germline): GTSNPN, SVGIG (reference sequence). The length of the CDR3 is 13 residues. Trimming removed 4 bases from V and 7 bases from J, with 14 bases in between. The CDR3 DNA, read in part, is TGTGCCTGGAAATTGGCCAGGGAGCAGCCC. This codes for CAWKLAREQP. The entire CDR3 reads CAWKLAREQPQHF.

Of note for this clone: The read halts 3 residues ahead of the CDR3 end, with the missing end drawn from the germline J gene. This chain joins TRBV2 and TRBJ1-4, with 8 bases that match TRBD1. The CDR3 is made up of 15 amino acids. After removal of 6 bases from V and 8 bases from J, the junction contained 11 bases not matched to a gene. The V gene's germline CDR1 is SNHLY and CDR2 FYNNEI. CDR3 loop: CASSGDRGRNEKLFF. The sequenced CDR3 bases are TGTGCCAGCAGCGGTGACAGGGGACGAAACGAAAAA.

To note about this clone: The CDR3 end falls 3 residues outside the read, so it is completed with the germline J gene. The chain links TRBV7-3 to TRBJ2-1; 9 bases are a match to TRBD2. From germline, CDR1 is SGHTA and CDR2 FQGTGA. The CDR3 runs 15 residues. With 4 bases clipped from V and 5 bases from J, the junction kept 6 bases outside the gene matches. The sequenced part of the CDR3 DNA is TGTGCCAGCAGCTATAGCGGGAGTTTTGACAATGAG. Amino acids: CASSYSGSFDNE. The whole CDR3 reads CASSYSGSFDNEQFF.

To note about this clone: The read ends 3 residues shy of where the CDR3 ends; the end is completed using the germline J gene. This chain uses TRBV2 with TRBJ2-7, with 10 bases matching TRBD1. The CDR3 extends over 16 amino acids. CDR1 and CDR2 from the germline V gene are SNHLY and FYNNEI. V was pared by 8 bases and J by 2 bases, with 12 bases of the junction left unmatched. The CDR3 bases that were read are TGTGCCAGCTCTTCCCACCCCGGGACAGGGGCCTACGAG. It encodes CASSSHPGTGAYE. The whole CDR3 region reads CASSSHPGTGAYEQYF.

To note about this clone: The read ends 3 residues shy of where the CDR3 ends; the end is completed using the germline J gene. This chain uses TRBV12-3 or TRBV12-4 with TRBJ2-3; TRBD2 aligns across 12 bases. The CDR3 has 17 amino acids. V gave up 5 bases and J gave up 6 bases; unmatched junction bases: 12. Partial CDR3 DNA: TGTGCCAGCAGTCCGAACTGGCCTAGCGGGGGGGCCGATACG. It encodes CASSPNWPSGGADT. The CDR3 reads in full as CASSPNWPSGGADTQYF.